A single sample is the source of the 6 T cell receptor beta chains below, sequenced in a study of T cell repertoires in cytomegalovirus infection. Via MiXCR, TCRdb re-called the reads, giving one row per CDR3 protein. The table has around 750,000 distinct CDR3 sequences, 32% seen once. Antigen specificity for these receptors is unknown. Sequenced here: cultured CD8+ T cells from PBMCs, sampled from culture after CMV antigen stimulation. The source is a human donor in good health (CMV status not recorded). Some clones in this sample may be carry-over from other donors' samples.

The CDR3 loop reads CASSFAPTGQTEAFF. The DNA of the CDR3 is TGTGCCAGCAGCTTTGCTCCGACAGGGCAAACTGAAGCTTTCTTT. This chain connects TRBV13 to TRBJ1-1; 7 bases align to TRBD1. CDR1 is PRHDT and CDR2 is FYEKMQ in the germline V gene (reference sequence). V shed 3 bases, J shed 5 bases, and the junction held 9 bases outside the gene matches. This CDR3 contains 15 residues.

There are a few counts of this clonotype. The chain couples TRBV6-5 to TRBJ1-1; D is ambiguous. CDR1 is MNHEY, CDR2 SVGAGI, per germline. The CDR3 covers 13 residues. The germline V and J ends were trimmed by 0 bases and 10 bases, with 12 bases remaining between them. Here the CDR3 reads CASSYSWTAVAFF. The CDR3 DNA reads as TGTGCCAGCAGTTACTCCTGGACGGCCGTAGCTTTCTTT.

This chain joins TRBV15 and TRBJ2-7; 15 bases are shared with TRBD2. The germline V gene has CDR1 LNHNV and CDR2 YYDKDF (reference sequence). The CDR3 runs 17 residues. The trim removed 5 bases at V and 0 bases at J, leaving 5 bases unmatched. The CDR3 loop is CATSSGTSGGLSYEQYF. CDR3 coding DNA: TGTGCCACCAGCTCCGGGACTAGCGGGGGGCTCTCCTACGAGCAGTACTTC.

Many counts were recorded for this clonotype. V usage is TRBV10-3 and J usage is TRBJ1-1; D is possibly TRBD1 (5 bases). The CDR3 consists of 17 residues. Germline lookup yields CDR1 ENHRY and CDR2 SYGVKD. Trimming cost V 2 bases and J 0 bases, with 16 bases left between them. The CDR3: CAISEAGRARMNTEAFF. The CDR3 DNA reads as TGTGCCATCAGTGAGGCAGGGAGGGCGAGAATGAACACTGAAGCTTTCTTT.

This clonotype was observed a few times. The chain employs TRBV7-9 and TRBJ2-5; D is unresolved. Per the germline V gene, CDR1 is SEHNR and CDR2 is FQNEAQ (reference sequence). V was clipped by 1 base and J by 1 base, with 13 bases between them. This CDR3 has 16 amino acids. Here the CDR3 reads CASSLGPDGFQETQYF. Here the CDR3 DNA reads TGTGCCAGCAGCTTAGGTCCGGACGGGTTCCAAGAGACCCAGTACTTC.

In this sample, this clonotype turned up a few times. V usage is TRBV12-3 or TRBV12-4 and J usage is TRBJ2-7; 12 bases line up with TRBD2. V lost 8 bases to trimming and J lost 4 bases; unmatched junction nucleotides: 0. The CDR3 is 12 residues long. CDR3 in DNA: TGTGCCAGCGGACTAGCGGGGTACGAGCAGTACTTC. Protein sequence: CASGLAGYEQYF.